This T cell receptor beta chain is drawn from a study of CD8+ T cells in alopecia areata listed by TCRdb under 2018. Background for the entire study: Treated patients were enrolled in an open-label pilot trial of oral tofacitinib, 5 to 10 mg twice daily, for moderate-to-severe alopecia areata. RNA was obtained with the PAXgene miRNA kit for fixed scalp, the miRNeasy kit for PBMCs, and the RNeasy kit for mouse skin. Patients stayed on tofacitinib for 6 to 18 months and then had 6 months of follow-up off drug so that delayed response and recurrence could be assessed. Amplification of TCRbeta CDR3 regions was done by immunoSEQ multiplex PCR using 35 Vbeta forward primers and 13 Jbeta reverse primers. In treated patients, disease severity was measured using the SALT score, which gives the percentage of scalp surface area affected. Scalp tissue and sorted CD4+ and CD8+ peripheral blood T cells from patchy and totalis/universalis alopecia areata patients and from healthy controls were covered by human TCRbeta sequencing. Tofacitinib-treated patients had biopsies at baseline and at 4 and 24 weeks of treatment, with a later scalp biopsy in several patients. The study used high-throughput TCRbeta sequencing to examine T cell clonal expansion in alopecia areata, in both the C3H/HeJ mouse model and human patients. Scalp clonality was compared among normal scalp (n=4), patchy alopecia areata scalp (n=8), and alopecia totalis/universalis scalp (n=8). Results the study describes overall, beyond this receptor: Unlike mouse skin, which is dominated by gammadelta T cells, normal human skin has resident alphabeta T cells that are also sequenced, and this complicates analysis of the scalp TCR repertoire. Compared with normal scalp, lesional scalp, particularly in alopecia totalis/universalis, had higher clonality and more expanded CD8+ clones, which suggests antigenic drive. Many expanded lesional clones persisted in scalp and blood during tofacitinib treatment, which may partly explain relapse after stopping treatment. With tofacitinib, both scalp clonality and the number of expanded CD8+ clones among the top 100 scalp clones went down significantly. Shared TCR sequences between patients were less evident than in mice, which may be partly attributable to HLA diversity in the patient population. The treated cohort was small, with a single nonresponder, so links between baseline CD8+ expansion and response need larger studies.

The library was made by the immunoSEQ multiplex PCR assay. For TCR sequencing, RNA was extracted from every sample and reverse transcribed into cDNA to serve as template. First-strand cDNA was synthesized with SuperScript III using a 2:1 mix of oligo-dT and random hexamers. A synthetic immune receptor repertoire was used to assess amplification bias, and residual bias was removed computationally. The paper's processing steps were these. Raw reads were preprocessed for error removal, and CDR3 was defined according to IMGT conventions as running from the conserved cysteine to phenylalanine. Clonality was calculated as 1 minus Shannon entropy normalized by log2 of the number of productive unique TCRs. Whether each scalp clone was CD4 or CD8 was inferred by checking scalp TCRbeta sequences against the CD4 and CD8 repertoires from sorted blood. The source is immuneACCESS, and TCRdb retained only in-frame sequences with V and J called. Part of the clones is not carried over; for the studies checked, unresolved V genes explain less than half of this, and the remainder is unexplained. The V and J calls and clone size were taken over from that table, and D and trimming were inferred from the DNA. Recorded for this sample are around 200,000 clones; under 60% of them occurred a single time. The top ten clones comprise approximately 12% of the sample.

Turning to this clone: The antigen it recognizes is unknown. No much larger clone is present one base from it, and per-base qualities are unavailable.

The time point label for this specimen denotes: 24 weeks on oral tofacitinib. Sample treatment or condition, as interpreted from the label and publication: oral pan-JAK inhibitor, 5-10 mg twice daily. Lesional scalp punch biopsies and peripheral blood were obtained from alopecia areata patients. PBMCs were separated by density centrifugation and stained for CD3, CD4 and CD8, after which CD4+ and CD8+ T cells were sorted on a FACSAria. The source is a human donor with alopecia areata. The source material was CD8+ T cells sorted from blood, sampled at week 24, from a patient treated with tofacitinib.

The nucleotides read TGTGCCAGCAGCCGTGCGGGGCTCGATCAGCCCCAGCATTTT. It is translated as CASSRAGLDQPQHF. The chain is made from TRBV27 and TRBJ1-5; the D segment could be TRBD1, given 5 matching bases. As encoded in the germline V gene (reference sequence), CDR1 is MNHEY while CDR2 is SMNVEV. Trimming removed 6 bases from V and 5 bases from J, leaving 14 bases between the germline ends. CDR3 length: 14 amino acids, cysteine to phenylalanine. The retained sequence is limited to the CDR3, 42 bases, with the frame set at the first base.